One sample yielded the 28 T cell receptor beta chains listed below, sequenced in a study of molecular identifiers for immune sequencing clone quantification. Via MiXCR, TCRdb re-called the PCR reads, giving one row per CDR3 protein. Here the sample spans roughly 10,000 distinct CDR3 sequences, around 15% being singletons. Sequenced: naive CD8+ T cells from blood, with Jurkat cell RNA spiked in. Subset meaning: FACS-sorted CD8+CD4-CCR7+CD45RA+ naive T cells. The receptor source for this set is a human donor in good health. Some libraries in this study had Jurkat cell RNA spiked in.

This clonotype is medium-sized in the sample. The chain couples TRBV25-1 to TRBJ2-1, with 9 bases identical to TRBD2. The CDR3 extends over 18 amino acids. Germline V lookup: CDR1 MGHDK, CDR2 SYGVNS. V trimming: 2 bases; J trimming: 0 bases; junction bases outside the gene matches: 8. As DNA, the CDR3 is TGTGCCAGCAGTGAAGAGTCTAGCGGGGTGAGCTCCTACAATGAGCAGTTCTTC. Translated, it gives CASSEESSGVSSYNEQFF.

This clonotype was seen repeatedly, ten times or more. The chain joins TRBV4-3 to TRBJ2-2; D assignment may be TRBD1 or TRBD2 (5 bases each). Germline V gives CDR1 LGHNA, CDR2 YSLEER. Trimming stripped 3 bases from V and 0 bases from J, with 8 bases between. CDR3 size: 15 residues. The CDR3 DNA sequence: TGCGCCAGCAGCCAGGGGACCCCGAACACCGGGGAGCTGTTTTTT. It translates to CASSQGTPNTGELFF.

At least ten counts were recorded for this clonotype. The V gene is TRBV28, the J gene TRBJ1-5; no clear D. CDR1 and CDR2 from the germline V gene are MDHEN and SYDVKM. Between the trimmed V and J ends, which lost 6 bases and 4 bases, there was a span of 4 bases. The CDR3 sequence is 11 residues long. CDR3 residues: CASSRNQPQHF. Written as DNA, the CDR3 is TGTGCCAGCAGCCGGAATCAGCCCCAGCATTTT.

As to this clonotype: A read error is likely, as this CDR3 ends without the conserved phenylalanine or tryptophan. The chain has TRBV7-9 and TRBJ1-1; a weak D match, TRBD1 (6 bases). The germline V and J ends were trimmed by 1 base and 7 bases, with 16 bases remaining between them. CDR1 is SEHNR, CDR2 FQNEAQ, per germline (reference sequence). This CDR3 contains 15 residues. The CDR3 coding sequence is TGTGCCAGCAGCTTAGATCAGGGGCTGTTCATTGAAGCTTTCTCT. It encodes CASSLDQGLFIEAFS.

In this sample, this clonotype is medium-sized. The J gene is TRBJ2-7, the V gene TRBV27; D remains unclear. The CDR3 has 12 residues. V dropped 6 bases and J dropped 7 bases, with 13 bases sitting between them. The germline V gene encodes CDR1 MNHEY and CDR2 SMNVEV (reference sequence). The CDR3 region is CASSPWLGEQYF. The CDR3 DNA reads TGTGCCAGCAGCCCGTGGTTGGGGGAGCAGTACTTC.

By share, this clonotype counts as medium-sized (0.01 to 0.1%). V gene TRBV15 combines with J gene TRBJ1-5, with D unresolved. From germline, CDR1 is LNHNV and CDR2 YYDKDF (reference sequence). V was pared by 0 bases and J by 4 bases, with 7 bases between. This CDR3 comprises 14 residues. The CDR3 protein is CATSRDLGNQPQHF. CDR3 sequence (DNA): TGTGCCACCAGCAGAGATTTAGGGAATCAGCCCCAGCATTTT.

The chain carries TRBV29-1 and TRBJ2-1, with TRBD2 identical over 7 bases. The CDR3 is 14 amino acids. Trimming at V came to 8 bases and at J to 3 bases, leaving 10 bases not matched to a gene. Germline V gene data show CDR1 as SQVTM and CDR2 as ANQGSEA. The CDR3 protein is CSLSPSGVYNEQFF. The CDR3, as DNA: TGCAGCCTCTCCCCTAGCGGAGTCTACAATGAGCAGTTCTTC.

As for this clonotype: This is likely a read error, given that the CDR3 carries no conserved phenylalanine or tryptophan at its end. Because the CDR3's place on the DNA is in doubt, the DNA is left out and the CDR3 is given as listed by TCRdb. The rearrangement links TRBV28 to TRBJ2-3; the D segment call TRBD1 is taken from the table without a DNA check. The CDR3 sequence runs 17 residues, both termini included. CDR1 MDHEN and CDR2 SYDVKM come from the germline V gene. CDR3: CASSTPSGQQALDTRYL.

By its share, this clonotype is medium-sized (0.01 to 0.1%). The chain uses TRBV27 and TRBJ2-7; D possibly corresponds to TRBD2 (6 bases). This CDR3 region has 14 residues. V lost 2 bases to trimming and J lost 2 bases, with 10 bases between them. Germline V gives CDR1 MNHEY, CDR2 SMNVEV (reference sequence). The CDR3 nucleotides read TGTGCCAGCAGTTTACCCGGGAGTCCCTACGAGCAGTACTTC. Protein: CASSLPGSPYEQYF.

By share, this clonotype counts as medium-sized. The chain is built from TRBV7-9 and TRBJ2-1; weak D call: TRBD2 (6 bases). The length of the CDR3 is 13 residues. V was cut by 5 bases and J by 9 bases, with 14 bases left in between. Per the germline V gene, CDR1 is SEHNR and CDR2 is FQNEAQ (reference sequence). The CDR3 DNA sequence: TGTGCCAGCAGCCAAGGAGGGCCTTTTGAGCAGTTCTTC. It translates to CASSQGGPFEQFF.

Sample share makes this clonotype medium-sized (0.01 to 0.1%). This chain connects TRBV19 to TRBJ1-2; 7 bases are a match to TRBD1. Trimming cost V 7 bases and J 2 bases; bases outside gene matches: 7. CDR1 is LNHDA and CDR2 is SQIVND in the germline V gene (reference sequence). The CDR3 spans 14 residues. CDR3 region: CASTRGTENYGYTF. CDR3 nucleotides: TGTGCCAGTACAAGGGGGACAGAGAACTATGGCTACACCTTC.

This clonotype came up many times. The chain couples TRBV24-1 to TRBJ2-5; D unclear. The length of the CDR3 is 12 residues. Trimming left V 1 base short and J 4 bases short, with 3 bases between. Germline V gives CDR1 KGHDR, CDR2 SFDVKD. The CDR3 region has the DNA TGTGCCACCAGTGATTTCGGAGAGACCCAGTACTTC. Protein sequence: CATSDFGETQYF.

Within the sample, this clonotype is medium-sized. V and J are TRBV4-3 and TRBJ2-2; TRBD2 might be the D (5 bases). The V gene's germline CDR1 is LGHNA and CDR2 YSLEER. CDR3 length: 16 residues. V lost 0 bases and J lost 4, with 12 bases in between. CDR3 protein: CASSQDPAGATGELFF. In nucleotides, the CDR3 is TGCGCCAGCAGCCAAGATCCCGCGGGTGCCACCGGGGAGCTGTTTTTT.

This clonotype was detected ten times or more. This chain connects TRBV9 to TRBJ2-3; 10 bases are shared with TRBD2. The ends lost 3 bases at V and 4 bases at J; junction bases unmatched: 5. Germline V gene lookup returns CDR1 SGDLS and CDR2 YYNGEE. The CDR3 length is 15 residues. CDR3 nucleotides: TGTGCCAGCAGCGGTACTAGCGGGGTATCAGATACGCAGTATTTT. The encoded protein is CASSGTSGVSDTQYF.

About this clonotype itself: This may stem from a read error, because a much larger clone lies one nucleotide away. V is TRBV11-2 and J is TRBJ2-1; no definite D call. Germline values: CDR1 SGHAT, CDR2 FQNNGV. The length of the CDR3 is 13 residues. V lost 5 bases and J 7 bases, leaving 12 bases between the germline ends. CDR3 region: CASSPPVRNEQFF. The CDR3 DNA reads TGTGCCAGCAGCCCCCCTGTCCGTAATGAGCAGTTCTTC. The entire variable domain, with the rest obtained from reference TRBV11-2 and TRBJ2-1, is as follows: EAGVAQSPRYKIIEKRQSVAFWCNPISGHATLYWYQQILGQGPKLLIQFQNNGVVDDSQLPKDRFSAERLKGVDSTLKIQPAKLEDSAVYLCASSPPVRNEQFFGPGTRLTVL.

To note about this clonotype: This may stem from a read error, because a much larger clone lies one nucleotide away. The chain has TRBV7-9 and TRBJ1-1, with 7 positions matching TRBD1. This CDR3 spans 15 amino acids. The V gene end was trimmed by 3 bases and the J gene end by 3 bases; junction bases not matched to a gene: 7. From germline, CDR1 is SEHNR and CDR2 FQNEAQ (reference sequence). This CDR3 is CASSFEDRVDTEAFF. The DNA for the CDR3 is TGTGCCAGCAGCTTCGAAGACAGGGTGGACACTGAAGCTTTCTTT.

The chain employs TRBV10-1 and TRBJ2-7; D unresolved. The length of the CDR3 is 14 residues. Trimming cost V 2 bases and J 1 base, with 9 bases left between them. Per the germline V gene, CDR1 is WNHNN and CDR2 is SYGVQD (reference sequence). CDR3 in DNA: TGCGCCAGCAGTGAGGTCGGCAGTTCCTACGAGCAGTACTTC. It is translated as CASSEVGSSYEQYF.

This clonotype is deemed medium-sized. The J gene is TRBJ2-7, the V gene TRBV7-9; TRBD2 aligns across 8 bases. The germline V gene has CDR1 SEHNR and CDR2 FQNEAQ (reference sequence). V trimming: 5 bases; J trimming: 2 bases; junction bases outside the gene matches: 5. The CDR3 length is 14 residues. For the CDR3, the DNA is TGTGCCAGCAGCCGGACTAGCTCGCCCTACGAGCAGTACTTC. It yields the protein CASSRTSSPYEQYF.

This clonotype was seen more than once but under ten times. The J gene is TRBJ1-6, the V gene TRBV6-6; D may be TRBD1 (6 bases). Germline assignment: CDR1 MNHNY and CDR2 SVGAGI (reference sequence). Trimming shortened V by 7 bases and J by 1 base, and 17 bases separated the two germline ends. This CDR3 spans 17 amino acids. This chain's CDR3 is CASTEWGAMSYNSPLHF. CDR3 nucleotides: TGTGCCAGCACGGAATGGGGGGCGATGTCCTATAATTCACCCCTCCACTTT.

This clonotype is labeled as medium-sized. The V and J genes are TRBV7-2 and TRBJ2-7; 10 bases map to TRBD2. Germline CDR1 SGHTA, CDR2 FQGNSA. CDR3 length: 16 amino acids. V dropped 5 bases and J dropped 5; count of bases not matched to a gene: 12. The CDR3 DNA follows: TGTGCCAGCAGCCCCCGGGTTGTAGCGGGGGGTGACGAGCAGTACTTC. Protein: CASSPRVVAGGDEQYF. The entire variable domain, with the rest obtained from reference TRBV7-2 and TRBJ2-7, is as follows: GAGVSQSPSNKVTEKGKDVELRCDPISGHTALYWYRQSLGQGLEFLIYFQGNSAPDKSGLPSDRFSAERTGGSVSTLTIQRTQQEDSAVYLCASSPRVVAGGDEQYFGPGTRLTVT.

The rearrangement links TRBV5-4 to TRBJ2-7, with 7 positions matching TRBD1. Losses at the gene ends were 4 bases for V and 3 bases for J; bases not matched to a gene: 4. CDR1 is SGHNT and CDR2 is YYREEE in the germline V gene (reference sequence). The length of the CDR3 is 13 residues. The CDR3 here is CASSRGTVYEQYF. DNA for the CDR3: TGTGCCAGCAGCAGGGGGACAGTCTACGAGCAGTACTTC. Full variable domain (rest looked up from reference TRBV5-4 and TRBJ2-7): ETGVTQSPTHLIKTRGQQVTLRCSSQSGHNTVSWYQQALGQGPQFIFQYYREEENGRGNFPPRFSGLQFPNYSSELNVNALELDDSALYLCASSRGTVYEQYFGPGTRLTVT.

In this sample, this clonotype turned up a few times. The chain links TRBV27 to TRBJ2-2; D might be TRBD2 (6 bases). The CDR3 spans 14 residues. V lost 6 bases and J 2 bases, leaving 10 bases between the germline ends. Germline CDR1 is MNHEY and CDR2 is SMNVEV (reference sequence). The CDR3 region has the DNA TGTGCCAGCAGCCCGGGAGTTAACACCGGGGAGCTGTTTTTT. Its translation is CASSPGVNTGELFF.

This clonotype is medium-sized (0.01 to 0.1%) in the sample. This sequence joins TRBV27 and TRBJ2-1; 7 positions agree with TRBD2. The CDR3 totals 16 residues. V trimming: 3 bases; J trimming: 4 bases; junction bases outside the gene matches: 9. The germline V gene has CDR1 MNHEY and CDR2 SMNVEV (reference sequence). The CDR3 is CASSFLAGEEYNEQFF. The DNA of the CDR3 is TGTGCCAGCAGTTTCCTTGCGGGAGAGGAGTACAATGAGCAGTTCTTC.

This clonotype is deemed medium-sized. The CDR3 is CASSQESVNTEAFF. CDR3 nucleotides: TGTGCCAGCAGCCAAGAAAGTGTGAACACTGAAGCTTTCTTT. The genes are TRBV3-1 and TRBJ1-1; no clear D gene. This CDR3 is 14 amino acids long. CDR1 LGHDT and CDR2 YNNKEL come from the germline V gene (reference sequence). Trimming shortened V by 0 bases and J by 0 bases, and 5 bases separated the two germline ends.

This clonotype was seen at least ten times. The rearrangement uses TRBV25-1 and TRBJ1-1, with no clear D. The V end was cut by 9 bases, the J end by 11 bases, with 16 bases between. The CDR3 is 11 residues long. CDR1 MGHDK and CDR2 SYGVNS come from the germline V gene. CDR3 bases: TGTGCCAGTACCGCGGGAATCGCGGCTTTCTTT. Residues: CASTAGIAAFF.

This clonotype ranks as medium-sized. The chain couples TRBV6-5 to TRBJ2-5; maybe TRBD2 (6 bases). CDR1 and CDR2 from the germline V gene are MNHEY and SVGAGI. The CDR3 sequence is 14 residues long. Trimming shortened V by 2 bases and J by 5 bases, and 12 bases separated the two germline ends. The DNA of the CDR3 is TGTGCCAGCAGTTACCTTAGCGGAATGGAGACCCAGTACTTC. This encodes CASSYLSGMETQYF.

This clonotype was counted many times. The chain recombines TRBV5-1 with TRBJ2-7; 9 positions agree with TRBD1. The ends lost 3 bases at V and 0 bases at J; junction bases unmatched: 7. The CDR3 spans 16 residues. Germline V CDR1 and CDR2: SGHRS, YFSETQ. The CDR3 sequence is CASSSGQGLSSYEQYF. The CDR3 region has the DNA TGCGCCAGCAGCTCGGGACAGGGTTTGAGCTCCTACGAGCAGTACTTC. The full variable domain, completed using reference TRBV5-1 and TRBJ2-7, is KAGVTQTPRYLIKTRGQQVTLSCSPISGHRSVSWYQQTPGQGLQFLFEYFSETQRNKGNFPGRFSGRQFSNSRSEMNVSTLELGDSALYLCASSSGQGLSSYEQYFGPGTRLTVT.

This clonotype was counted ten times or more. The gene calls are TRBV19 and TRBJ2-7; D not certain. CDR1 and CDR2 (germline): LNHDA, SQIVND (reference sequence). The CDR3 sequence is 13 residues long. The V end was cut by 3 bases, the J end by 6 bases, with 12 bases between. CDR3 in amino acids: CASSIGAPGEQYF. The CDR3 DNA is TGTGCCAGTAGTATCGGCGCCCCGGGCGAGCAGTACTTC.